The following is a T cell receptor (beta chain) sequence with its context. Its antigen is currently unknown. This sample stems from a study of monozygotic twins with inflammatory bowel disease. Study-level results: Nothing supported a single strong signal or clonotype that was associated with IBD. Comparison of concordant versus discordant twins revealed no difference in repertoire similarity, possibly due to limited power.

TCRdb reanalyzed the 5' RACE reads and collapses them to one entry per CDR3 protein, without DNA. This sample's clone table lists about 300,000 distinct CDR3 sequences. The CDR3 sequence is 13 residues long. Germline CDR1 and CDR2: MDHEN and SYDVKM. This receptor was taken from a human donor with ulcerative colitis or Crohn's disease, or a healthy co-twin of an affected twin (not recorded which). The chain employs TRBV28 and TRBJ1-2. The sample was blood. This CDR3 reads CASSLLAGYGYTF.